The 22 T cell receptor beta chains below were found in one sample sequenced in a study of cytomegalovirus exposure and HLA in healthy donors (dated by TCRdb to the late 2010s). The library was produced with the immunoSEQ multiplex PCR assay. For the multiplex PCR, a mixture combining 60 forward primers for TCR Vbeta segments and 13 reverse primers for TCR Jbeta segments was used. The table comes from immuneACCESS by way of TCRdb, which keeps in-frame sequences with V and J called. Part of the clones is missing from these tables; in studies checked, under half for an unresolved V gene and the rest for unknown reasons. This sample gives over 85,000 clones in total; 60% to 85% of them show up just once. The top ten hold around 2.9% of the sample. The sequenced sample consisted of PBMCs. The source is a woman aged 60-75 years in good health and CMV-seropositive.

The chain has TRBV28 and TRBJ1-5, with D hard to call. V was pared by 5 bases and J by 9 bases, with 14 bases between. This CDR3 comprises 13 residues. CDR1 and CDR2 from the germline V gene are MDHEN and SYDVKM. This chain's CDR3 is CASSPPDSRPQHF. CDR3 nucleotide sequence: TGTGCCAGCAGTCCTCCGGACTCCAGGCCCCAGCATTTT.

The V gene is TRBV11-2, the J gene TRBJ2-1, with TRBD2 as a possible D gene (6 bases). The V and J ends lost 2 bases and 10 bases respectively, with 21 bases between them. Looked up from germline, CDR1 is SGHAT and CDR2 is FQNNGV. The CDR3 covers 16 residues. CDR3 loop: CASSLIYGEEGLEQFF. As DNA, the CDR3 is TGTGCCAGCAGCTTAATATATGGGGAGGAGGGTTTAGAGCAGTTCTTC.

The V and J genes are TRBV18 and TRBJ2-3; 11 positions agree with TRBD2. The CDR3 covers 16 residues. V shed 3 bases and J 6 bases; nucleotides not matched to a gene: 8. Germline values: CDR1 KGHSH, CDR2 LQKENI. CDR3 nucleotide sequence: TGTGCCAGCTCACCTACTAGCGGGAGATTGGCGGATACGCAGTATTTT. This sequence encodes CASSPTSGRLADTQYF. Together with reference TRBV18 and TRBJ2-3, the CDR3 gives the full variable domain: NAGVMQNPRHLVRRRGQEARLRCSPMKGHSHVYWYRQLPEEGLKFMVYLQKENIIDESGMPKERFSAEFPKEGPSILRIQQVVRGDSAAYFCASSPTSGRLADTQYFGPGTRLTVL.

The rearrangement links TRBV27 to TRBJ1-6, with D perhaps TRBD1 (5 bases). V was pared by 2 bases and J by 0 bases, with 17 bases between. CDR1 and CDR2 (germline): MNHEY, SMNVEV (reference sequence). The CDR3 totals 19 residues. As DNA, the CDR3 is TGTGCCAGCAGTTTAGGTCGGGGGTCCTTTAACTCCTATAATTCACCCCTCCACTTT. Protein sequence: CASSLGRGSFNSYNSPLHF.

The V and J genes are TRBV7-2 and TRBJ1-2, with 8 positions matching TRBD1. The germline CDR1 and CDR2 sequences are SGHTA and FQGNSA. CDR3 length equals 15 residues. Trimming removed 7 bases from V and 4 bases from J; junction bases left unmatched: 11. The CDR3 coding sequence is TGTGCCAGCAACCCCGGACAGGGCTTTGGCTATGGCTACACCTTC. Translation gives CASNPGQGFGYGYTF.

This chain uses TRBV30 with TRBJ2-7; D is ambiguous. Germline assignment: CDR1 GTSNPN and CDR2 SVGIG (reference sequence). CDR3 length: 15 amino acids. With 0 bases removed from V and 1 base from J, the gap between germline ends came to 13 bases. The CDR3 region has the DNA TGTGCCTGGAGTGTTTATTTTGTGTCGTCCTACGAGCAGTACTTC. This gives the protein CAWSVYFVSSYEQYF. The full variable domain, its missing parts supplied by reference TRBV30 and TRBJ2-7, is SQTIHQWPATLVQPVGSPLSLECTVEGTSNPNLYWYRQAAGRGLQLLFYSVGIGQISSEVPQNLSASRPQDRQFILSSKKLLLSDSGFYLCAWSVYFVSSYEQYFGPGTRLTVT.

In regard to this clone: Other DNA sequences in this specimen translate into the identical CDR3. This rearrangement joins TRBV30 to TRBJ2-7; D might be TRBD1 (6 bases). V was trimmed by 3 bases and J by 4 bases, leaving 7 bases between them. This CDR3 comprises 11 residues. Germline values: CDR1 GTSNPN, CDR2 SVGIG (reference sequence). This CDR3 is CAWSTGYEQYF. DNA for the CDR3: TGTGCCTGGAGCACAGGGTACGAGCAGTACTTC.

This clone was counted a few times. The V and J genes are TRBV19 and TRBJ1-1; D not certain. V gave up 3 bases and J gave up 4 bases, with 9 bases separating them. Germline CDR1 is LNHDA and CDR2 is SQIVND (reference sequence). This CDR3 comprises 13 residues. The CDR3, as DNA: TGTGCCAGTAGTATCCGGGGTCCCACTGAAGCTTTCTTT. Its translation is CASSIRGPTEAFF.

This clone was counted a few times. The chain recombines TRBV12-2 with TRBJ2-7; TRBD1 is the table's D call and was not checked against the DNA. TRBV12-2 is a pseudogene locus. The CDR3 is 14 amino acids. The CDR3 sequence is CASPQRDNSYEQYF. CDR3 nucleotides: TGTGCAAGTCCCCAACGGGACAACTCCTACGAGCAGTACTTC.

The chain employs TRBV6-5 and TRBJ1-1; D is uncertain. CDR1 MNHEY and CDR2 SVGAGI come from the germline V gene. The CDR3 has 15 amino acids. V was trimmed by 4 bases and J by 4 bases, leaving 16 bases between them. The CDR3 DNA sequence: TGTGCCAGCAGTTTTTTCGGGAGTGTTCCCACTGAAGCTTTCTTT. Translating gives CASSFFGSVPTEAFF.

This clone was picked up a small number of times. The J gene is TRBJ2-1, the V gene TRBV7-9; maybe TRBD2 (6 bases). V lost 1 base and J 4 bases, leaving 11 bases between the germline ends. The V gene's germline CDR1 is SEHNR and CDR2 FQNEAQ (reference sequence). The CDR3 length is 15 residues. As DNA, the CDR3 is TGTGCCAGCAGCTTAGTTAGCGGCGGATACAATGAGCAGTTCTTC. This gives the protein CASSLVSGGYNEQFF.

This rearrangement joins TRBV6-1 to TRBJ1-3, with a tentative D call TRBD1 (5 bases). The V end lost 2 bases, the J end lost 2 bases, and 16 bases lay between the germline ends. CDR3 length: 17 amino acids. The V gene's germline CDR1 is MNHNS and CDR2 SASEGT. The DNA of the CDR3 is TGTGCCAGCAGTGAAATACACGACAGACTTGCTGGAAACACCATATATTTT. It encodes CASSEIHDRLAGNTIYF.

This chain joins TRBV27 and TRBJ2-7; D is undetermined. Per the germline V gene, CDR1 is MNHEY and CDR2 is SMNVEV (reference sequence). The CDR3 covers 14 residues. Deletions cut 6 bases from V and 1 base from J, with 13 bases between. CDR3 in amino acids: CASRTTRRSYEQYF. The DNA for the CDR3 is TGTGCCAGCAGGACGACTCGGCGGTCCTACGAGCAGTACTTC.

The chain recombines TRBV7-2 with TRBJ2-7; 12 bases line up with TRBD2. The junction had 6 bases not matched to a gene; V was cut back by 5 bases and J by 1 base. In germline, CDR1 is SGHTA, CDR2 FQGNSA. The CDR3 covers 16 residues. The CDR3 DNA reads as TGTGCCAGCAGCCTCCTAGCGGGAGGGGGGTCCTACGAGCAGTACTTC. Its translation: CASSLLAGGGSYEQYF.

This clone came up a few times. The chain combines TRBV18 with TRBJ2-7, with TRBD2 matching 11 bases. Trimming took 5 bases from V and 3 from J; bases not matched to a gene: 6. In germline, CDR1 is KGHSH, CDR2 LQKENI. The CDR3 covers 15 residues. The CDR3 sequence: CASSETSGILYEQYF. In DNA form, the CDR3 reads TGTGCCAGCTCAGAGACTAGCGGGATCCTCTACGAGCAGTACTTC.

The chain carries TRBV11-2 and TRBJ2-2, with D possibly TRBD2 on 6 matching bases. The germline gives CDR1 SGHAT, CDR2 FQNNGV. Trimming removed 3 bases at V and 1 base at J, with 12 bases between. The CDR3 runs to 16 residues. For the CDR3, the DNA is TGTGCCAGCAGCTTTGACGGGAGAGGGAACACCGGGGAGCTGTTTTTT. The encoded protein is CASSFDGRGNTGELFF. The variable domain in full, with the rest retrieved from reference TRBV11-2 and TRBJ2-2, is EAGVAQSPRYKIIEKRQSVAFWCNPISGHATLYWYQQILGQGPKLLIQFQNNGVVDDSQLPKDRFSAERLKGVDSTLKIQPAKLEDSAVYLCASSFDGRGNTGELFFGEGSRLTVL.

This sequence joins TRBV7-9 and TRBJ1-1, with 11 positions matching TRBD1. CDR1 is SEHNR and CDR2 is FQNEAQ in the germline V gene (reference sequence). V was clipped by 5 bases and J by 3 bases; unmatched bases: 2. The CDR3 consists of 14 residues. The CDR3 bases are TGTGCCAGCAGCGAGGGACAGGGGGACACTGAAGCTTTCTTT. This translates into CASSEGQGDTEAFF.

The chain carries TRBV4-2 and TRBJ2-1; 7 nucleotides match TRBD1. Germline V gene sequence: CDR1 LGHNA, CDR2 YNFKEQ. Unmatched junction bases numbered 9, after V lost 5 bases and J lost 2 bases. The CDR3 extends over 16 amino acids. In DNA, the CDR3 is TGTGCCAGCAGCGAAAGGGGGACAGTTCCCTACAATGAGCAGTTCTTC. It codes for CASSERGTVPYNEQFF.

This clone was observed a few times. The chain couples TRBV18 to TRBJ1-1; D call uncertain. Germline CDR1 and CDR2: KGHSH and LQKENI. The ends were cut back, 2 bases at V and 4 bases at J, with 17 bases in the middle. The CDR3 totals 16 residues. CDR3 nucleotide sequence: TGTGCCAGCTCACCAGGCGGTTCCGTAAGTGTCACTGAAGCTTTCTTT. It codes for CASSPGGSVSVTEAFF. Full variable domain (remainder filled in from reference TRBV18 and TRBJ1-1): NAGVMQNPRHLVRRRGQEARLRCSPMKGHSHVYWYRQLPEEGLKFMVYLQKENIIDESGMPKERFSAEFPKEGPSILRIQQVVRGDSAAYFCASSPGGSVSVTEAFFGQGTRLTVV.

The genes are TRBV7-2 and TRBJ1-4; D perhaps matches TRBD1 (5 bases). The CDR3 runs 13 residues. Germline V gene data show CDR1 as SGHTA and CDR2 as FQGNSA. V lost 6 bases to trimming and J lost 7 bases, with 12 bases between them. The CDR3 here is CASRWRGGEKLFF. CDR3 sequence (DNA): TGTGCCAGCAGGTGGAGGGGCGGTGAAAAACTGTTTTTT.

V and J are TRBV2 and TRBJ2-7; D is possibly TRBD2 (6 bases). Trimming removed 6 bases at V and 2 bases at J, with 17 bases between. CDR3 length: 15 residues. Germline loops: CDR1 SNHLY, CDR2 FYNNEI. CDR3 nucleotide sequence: TGTGCCAGCAGCAGTCCCCGGGAGACAACCTACGAGCAGTACTTC. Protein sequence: CASSSPRETTYEQYF.

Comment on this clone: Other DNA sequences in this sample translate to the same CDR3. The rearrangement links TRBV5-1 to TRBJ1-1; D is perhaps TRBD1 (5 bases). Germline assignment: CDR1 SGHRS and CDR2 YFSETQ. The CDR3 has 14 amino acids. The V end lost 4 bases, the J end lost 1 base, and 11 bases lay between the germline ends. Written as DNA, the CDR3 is TGCGCCAGCAGCCAGGGATCTGCGAACACTGAAGCTTTCTTT. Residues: CASSQGSANTEAFF.